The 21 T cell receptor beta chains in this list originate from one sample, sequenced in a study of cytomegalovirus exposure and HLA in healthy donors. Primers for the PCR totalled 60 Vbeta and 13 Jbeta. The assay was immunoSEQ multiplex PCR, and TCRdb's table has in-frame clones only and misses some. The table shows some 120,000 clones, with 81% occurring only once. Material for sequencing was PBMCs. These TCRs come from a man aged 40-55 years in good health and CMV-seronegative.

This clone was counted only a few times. Here the CDR3 reads CASSADNWGETQYF. The DNA of the CDR3 is TGTGCCAGCAGCGCCGACAATTGGGGCGAGACCCAGTACTTC. The chain recombines TRBV11-3 with TRBJ2-5, with TRBD1 as a possible D gene (5 bases). The ends were cut back, 5 bases at V and 5 bases at J, with 15 bases in the middle. In germline, CDR1 is SGHNT, CDR2 YENEEA. The CDR3 totals 14 residues.

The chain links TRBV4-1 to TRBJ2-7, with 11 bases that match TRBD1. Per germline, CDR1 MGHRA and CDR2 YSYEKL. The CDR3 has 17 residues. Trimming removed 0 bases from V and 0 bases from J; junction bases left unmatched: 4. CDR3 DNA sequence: TGCGCCAGCAGCCAAGATTGGACAGGGGGCGTCTCCTACGAGCAGTACTTC. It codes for CASSQDWTGGVSYEQYF.

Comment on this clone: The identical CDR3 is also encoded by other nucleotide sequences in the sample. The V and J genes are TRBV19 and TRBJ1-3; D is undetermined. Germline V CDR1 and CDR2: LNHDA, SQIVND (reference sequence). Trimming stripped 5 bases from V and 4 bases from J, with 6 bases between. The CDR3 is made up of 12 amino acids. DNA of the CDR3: TGTGCCAGTAGTCTACAGGGAAACACCATATATTTT. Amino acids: CASSLQGNTIYF.

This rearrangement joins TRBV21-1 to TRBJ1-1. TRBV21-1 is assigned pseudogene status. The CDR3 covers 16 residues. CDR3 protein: CASIKRARGGATEAFF. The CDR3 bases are TGTGCCAGCATCAAAAGGGCTCGAGGGGGGGCCACTGAAGCTTTCTTT.

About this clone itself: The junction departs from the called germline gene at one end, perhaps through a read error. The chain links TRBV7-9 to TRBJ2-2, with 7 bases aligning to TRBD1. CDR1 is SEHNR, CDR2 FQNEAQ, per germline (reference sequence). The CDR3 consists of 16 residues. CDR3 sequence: CSSSFIRDSRSGELFF. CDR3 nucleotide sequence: TGTTCCAGCAGCTTTATACGGGACAGTAGGTCCGGGGAGCTGTTTTTT.

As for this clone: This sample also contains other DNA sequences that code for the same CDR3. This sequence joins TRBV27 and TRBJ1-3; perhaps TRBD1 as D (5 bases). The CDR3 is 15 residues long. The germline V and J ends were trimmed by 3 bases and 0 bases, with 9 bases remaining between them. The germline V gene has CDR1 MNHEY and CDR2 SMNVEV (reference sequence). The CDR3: CASSLGGSSGNTIYF. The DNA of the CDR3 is TGTGCCAGCAGTTTGGGGGGAAGCTCTGGAAACACCATATATTTT.

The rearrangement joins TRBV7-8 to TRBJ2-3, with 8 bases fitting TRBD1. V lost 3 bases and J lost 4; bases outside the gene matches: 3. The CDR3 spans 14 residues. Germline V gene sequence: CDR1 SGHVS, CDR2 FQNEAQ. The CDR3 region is CASSLTGVPDTQYF. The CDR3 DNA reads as TGTGCCAGCAGCTTGACAGGGGTACCAGATACGCAGTATTTT.

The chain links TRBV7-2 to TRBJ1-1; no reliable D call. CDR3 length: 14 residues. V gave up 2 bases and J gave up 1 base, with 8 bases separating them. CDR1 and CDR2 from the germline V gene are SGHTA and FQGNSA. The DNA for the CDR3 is TGTGCCAGCAGCTTAAATGGCGGGAACACTGAAGCTTTCTTT. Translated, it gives CASSLNGGNTEAFF.

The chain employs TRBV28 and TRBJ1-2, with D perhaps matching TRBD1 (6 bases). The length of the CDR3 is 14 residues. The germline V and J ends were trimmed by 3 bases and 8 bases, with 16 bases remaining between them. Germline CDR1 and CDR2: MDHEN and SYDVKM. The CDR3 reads CASSLTGAGVGYTF. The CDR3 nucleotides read TGTGCCAGCAGTTTGACCGGGGCAGGGGTCGGCTACACCTTC.

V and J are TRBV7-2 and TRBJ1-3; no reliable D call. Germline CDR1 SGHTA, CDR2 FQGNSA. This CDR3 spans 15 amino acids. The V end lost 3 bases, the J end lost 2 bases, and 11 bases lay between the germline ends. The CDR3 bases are TGTGCCAGCAGCTTCTCCGGGAACGCTGGAAACACCATATATTTT. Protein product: CASSFSGNAGNTIYF.

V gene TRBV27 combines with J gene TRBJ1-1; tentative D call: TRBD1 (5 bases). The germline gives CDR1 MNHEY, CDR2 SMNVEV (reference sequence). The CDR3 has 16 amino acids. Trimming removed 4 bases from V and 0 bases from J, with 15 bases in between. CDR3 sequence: CASSSGRGGMNTEAFF. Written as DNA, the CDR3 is TGTGCCAGCAGTTCGGGACGGGGCGGGATGAACACTGAAGCTTTCTTT.

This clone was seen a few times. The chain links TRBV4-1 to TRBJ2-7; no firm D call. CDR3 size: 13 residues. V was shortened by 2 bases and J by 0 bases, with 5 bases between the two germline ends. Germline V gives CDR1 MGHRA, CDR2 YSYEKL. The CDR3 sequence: CASSQFLSYEQYF. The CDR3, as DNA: TGCGCCAGCAGCCAATTCCTCTCCTACGAGCAGTACTTC.

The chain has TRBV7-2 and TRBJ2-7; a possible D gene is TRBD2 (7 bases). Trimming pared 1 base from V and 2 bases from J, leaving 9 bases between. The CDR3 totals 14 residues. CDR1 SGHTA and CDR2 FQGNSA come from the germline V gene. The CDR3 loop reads CASSLGGGPYEQYF. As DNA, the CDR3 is TGTGCCAGCAGCTTAGGGGGGGGGCCCTACGAGCAGTACTTC.

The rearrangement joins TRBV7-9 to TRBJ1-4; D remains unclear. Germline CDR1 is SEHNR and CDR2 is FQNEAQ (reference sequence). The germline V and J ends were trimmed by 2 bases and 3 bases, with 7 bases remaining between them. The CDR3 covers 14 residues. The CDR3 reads CASSLSTANEKLFF. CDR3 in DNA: TGTGCCAGCAGCTTAAGTACGGCTAATGAAAAACTGTTTTTT.

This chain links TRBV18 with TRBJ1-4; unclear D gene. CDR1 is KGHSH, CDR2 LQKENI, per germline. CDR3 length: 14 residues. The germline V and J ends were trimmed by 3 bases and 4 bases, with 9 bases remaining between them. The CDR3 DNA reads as TGTGCCAGCTCACCCTCCGGGGTTAATGAAAAACTGTTTTTT. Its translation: CASSPSGVNEKLFF.

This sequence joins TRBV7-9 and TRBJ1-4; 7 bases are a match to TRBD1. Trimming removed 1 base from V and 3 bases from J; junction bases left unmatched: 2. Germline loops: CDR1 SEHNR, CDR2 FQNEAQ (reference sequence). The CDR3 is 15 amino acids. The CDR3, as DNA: TGTGCCAGCAGCTTAGACAGGGGAGCTAATGAAAAACTGTTTTTT. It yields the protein CASSLDRGANEKLFF. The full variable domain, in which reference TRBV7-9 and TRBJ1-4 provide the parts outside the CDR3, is DTGVSQNPRHKITKRGQNVTFRCDPISEHNRLYWYRQTLGQGPEFLTYFQNEAQLEKSRLLSDRFSAERPKGSFSTLEIQRTEQGDSAMYLCASSLDRGANEKLFFGSGTQLSVL.

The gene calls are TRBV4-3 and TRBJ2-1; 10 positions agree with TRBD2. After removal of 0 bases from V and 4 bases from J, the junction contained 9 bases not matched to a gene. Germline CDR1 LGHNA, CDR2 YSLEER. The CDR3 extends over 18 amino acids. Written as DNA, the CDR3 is TGCGCCAGCAGCCAAGATCTCCCTAGCGGGAGTCCTTACAATGAGCAGTTCTTC. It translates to CASSQDLPSGSPYNEQFF.

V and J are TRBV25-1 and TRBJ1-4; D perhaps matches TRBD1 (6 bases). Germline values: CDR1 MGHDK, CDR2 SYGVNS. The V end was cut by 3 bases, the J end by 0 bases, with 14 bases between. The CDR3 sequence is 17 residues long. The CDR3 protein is CASSESQGQSTNEKLFF. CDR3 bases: TGTGCCAGCAGTGAGTCCCAGGGACAATCAACTAATGAAAAACTGTTTTTT.

CDR3 sequence reads: CASSGRDRAIPGELFF. As DNA, the CDR3 is TGTGCCAGCAGCGGCAGGGACAGGGCGATTCCCGGGGAGCTGTTTTTT. The chain is built from TRBV7-9 and TRBJ2-2; 9 bases match TRBD1. The V segment lost 5 bases and the J segment 6 bases; nucleotides outside the gene matches: 10. The CDR3 length is 16 residues. From germline, CDR1 is SEHNR and CDR2 FQNEAQ (reference sequence).

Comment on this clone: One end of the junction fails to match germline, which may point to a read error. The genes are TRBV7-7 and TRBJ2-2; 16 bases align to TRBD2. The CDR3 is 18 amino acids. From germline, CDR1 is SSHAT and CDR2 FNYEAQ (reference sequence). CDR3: CASSAGLAGGPGTGELFF. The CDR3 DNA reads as TGTGCTAGCAGCGCGGGACTAGCGGGAGGGCCCGGCACCGGGGAGCTGTTTTTT.

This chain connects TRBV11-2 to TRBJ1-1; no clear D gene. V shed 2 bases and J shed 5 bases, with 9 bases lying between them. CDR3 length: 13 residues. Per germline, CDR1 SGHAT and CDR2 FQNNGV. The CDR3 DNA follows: TGTGCCAGCAGCTTACGGGGAAGAACTGAAGCTTTCTTT. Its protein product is CASSLRGRTEAFF. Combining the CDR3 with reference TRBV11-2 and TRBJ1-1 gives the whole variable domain EAGVAQSPRYKIIEKRQSVAFWCNPISGHATLYWYQQILGQGPKLLIQFQNNGVVDDSQLPKDRFSAERLKGVDSTLKIQPAKLEDSAVYLCASSLRGRTEAFFGQGTRLTVV.